These 4 T cell receptor beta chains were sequenced from one sample in a study of blood T cell repertoires in COVID-19. The protocol was immunoSEQ multiplex PCR, while the TCRdb copy is restricted to in-frame clones and leaves out a portion. The sample consists of tens of thousands of clones, roughly 78% of them appearing once. The sample comprised peripheral blood. The receptors here all came from a woman over 75 with acute or convalescent COVID-19.

This clone came up a few times. V is TRBV19 and J is TRBJ1-5; TRBD1 is a possible D gene (6 bases). Germline V gene data show CDR1 as LNHDA and CDR2 as SQIVND (reference sequence). The CDR3 has 12 residues. The V end was cut by 6 bases, the J end by 6 bases, with 9 bases between. Here the CDR3 reads CASRQGVQPQHF. DNA of the CDR3: TGTGCCAGTAGACAGGGAGTTCAGCCCCAGCATTTT.

The J gene is TRBJ2-1, the V gene TRBV5-1; possibly TRBD2 for D (6 bases). V was pared by 0 bases and J by 2 bases, with 9 bases between. The CDR3 loop spans 15 amino acids. In germline, CDR1 is SGHRS, CDR2 YFSETQ. As DNA, the CDR3 is TGCGCCAGCAGCTTGGAGGGACTGCCCTACAATGAGCAGTTCTTC. Translated, it gives CASSLEGLPYNEQFF.

This chain connects TRBV7-3 to TRBJ2-4; D may be TRBD2 (6 bases). The V gene lost 3 bases and the J gene lost 3 bases, with 15 bases spanning the gap. Germline V lookup: CDR1 SGHTA, CDR2 FQGTGA. The CDR3 runs to 16 residues. CDR3 coding DNA: TGTGCCAGCAGCTTTCCGAGGAGGGAAGTCAAAAACATTCAGTACTTC. Translated, it gives CASSFPRREVKNIQYF.

This clone has more than one count but fewer than ten. V and J are TRBV28 and TRBJ2-7; a weak D match, TRBD2 (7 bases). CDR3 size: 14 residues. Trimming removed 3 bases at V and 7 bases at J, with 16 bases between. Germline CDR1 MDHEN, CDR2 SYDVKM. CDR3 loop: CASSLQGGGREQYF. For the CDR3, the DNA is TGTGCCAGCAGTTTGCAAGGGGGAGGGCGTGAGCAGTACTTC.